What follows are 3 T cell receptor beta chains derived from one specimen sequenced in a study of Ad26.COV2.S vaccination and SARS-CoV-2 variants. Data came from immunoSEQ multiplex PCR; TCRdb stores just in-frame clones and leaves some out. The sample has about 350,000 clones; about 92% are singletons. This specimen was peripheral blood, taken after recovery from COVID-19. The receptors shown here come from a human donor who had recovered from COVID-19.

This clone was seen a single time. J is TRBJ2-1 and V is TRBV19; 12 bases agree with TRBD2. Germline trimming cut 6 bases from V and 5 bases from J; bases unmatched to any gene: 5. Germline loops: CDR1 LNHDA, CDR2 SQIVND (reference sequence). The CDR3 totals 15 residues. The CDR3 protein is CASSLLAGGNNEQFF. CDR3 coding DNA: TGTGCCAGTAGCTTACTAGCGGGAGGTAACAATGAGCAGTTCTTC.

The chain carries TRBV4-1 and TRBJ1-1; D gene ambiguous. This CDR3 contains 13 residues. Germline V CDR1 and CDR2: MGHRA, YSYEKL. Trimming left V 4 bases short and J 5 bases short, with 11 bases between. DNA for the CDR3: TGCGCCAGCAGCCGCCATGATGAGACTGAAGCTTTCTTT. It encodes CASSRHDETEAFF.

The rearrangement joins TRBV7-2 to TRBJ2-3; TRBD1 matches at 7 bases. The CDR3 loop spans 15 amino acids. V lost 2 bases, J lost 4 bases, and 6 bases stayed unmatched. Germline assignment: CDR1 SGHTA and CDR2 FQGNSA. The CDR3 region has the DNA TGTGCCAGCAGCTTACCCGAAGGGGGCTCAGATACGCAGTATTTT. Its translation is CASSLPEGGSDTQYF.